This T cell receptor beta chain comes out of a study of T cell responses to AZD1222 COVID-19 vaccine. The CDR3 is 13 residues long. Per the germline V gene, CDR1 is KGHSH and CDR2 is LQKENI. Details on this clone: Germline and junction disagree at one end, which may indicate a read error.

TCRdb's table, derived via immunoSEQ multiplex PCR, lists solely in-frame clones and lacks some. The sample carries about 130,000 clones, roughly 92% recorded once. The specimen comprised peripheral blood, sampled 28 days after the second AZD1222 dose. V gene TRBV18 combines with J gene TRBJ2-5; no reliable D call. The source of this sequence is an adult who received the AZD1222 COVID-19 vaccine. CDR3 sequence reads: CAGSPVSEETQYF. CDR3 in DNA: TGTGCCGGCTCACCAGTGAGCGAAGAGACCCAGTACTTC. Filled out from reference TRBV18 and TRBJ2-5, the complete variable domain reads NAGVMQNPRHLVRRRGQEARLRCSPMKGHSHVYWYRQLPEEGLKFMVYLQKENIIDESGMPKERFSAEFPKEGPSILRIQQVVRGDSAAYFCAGSPVSEETQYFGPGTRLLVL.